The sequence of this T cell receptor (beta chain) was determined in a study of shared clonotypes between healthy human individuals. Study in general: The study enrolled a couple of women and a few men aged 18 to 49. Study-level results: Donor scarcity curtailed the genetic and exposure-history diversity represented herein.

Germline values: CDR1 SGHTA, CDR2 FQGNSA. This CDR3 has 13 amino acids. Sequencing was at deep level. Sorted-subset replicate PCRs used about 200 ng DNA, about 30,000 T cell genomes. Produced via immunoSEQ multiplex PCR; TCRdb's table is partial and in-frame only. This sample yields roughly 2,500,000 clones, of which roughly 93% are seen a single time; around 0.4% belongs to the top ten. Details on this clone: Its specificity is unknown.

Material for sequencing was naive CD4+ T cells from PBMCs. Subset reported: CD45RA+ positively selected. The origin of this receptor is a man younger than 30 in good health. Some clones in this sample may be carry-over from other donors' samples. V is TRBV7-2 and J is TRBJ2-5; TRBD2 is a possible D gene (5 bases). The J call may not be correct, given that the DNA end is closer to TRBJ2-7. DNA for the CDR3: TGTGCCAGCAGCTTAAGGGAGCCCTACGAGCAGTACTTC. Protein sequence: CASSLREPYEQYF.